This TCR beta chain was profiled in a study of IL-17A CD8 T cells in psoriatic arthritis synovium. At the level of the whole study: The study was designed to define the phenotype, molecular profile and function of synovial IL-17A+CD8+ T cells in the pathogenesis of psoriatic arthritis.

Broader findings and caveats from the paper: TCR sequencing covered only a few patients, which the authors acknowledged as a limited sample size. Cells came from synovial fluid rather than synovial tissue, since no psoriatic arthritis synovial tissue samples were available. Although most synovial CD8+ subsets stayed polyclonal, some individual clones made up over 5% of the repertoire.

Synovial fluid effusions were drawn from actively inflamed joints of patients with psoriatic arthritis. For each patient, synovial fluid served as the source from which three memory CD8+ T cell populations were isolated by sorting: Tc1 cells (IL-17A-IFNgamma+), Tc17 cells (IL-17A+) and the bulk memory fraction, allowing their TCR repertoires to be compared. The Classification of Psoriatic Arthritis Study Group (CASPAR) criteria were met by the psoriatic arthritis patients. For the bulk memory CD8+ T cell sort, CD45RA-CD27+/- cells were combined with CD45RA+CD27- cells. In three patients with psoriatic arthritis, sorted CD8+ T cell subsets from synovial fluid were put through TCRbeta sequencing. Synovial fluid mononuclear cells were isolated using Lymphoprep and were cryopreserved in liquid nitrogen prior to use. The medium used for cryopreservation was made up of around 52% fetal calf serum and about 10% dimethyl sulfoxide.

The count of this clone is one. The antigen this receptor binds is unknown. Base qualities are not provided; no much larger clone lies one nucleotide away. From V the trimming removes 8 bases and from J it removes 5 bases, while the gene matches leave 4 bases of the junction unaccounted for. CDR1 and CDR2 are drawn from the germline V gene: SGHDN, FVKESK. Including the terminal cysteine and phenylalanine, the CDR3 comprises 13 residues. Only CDR3 DNA is held: 39 bases, read in frame from base 1. DNA was extracted (Qiagen), and TCRbeta V-D-J rearrangements were subjected to bias-controlled amplification followed by high-throughput sequencing (immunoSEQ; Adaptive Biotech). In the paper's pipeline: The immunoSEQ Analyzer platform was used to analyze productive sequences at the sequence level. Clonality was calculated as 1 minus Pielou's evenness, with values ranging from 0 (highly polyclonal) to 1 (monoclonal). How much repertoires overlapped between subsets was quantified with the Morisita index, which goes from 0 (no similarity) to 1 (complete similarity). The immuneACCESS repertoire file appears here via TCRdb, limited to in-frame rearrangements. These files lack a portion of the clones; in checked studies, under half of the deficit traces to unresolved V genes, and the cause of the others is not known. For V, J and clone size, that table is used; D and trimming come from the DNA. Counted in this sample were 2,000 to 3,000 clones; roughly 72% of them appeared once. The ten largest clones take up 13% to 15% of the sample.

This receptor was obtained from a human donor with psoriatic arthritis. Recombination joined TRBV14 with TRBJ1-1; TRBD1 matches 11 bases in the middle. Material: memory CD8+ T cells from synovial fluid. Explained via the paper, the cell subset or site label denotes: bulk memory CD8+ T cells (CD45RA-CD27+/- and CD45RA+CD27-). The DNA is TGTGCCAGCTGGACAGGGGGCCGAACTGAAGCTTTCTTT. It is translated as CASWTGGRTEAFF. Joined to the reference TRBV14 and TRBJ1-1 proteins, this CDR3 gives the full variable domain: EAGVTQFPSHSVIEKGQTVTLRCDPISGHDNLYWYRRVMGKEIKFLLHFVKESKQDESGMPNNRFLAERTGGTYSTLKVQPAELEDSGVYFCASWTGGRTEAFFGQGTRLTVV.